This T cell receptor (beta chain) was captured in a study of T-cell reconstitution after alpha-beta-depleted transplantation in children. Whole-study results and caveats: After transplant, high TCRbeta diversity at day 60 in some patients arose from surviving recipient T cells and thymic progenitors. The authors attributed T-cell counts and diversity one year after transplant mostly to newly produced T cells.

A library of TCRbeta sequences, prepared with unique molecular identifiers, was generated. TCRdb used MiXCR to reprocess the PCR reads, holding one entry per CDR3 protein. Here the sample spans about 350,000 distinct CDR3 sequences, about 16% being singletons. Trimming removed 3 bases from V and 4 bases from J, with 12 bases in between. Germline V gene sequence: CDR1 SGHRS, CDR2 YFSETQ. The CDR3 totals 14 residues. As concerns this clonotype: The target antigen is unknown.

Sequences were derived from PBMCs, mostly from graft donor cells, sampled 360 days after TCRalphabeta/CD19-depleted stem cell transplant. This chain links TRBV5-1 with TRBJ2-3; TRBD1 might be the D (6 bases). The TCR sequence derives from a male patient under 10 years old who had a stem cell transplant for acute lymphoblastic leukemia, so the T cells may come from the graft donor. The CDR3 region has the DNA TGCGCCAGCAGCTCTAATGGGGGCGCAGATACGCAGTATTTT. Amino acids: CASSSNGGADTQYF.